These 10 T cell receptor beta chains share one sample of origin, sequenced in a study of T cell responses to AZD1222 COVID-19 vaccine. Sequencing used immunoSEQ multiplex PCR; TCRdb keeps in-frame clones, though not all of them. Of about 120,000 clones in the sample, roughly 90% were seen once. The sample was peripheral blood, taken 28 days after the second AZD1222 dose. These receptors were taken from an adult who received the AZD1222 COVID-19 vaccine.

This chain uses TRBV30 with TRBJ2-5; D is undetermined. The germline V and J ends were trimmed by 5 bases and 4 bases, with 14 bases remaining between them. The germline CDR1 and CDR2 sequences are GTSNPN and SVGIG (reference sequence). The length of the CDR3 is 13 residues. In nucleotides, the CDR3 is TGTGCCTGGGGGAAATTGGGTTCAGAGACCCAGTACTTC. It translates to CAWGKLGSETQYF. Combining the CDR3 with reference TRBV30 and TRBJ2-5 gives the whole variable domain SQTIHQWPATLVQPVGSPLSLECTVEGTSNPNLYWYRQAAGRGLQLLFYSVGIGQISSEVPQNLSASRPQDRQFILSSKKLLLSDSGFYLCAWGKLGSETQYFGPGTRLLVL.

V usage is TRBV4-1 and J usage is TRBJ2-7; D may be TRBD1 (5 bases). Germline CDR1 and CDR2: MGHRA and YSYEKL. The CDR3 covers 15 residues. V lost 1 base to trimming and J lost 6 bases, with 16 bases between them. In DNA form, the CDR3 reads TGCGCCAGCAGCCAAGGCCAGGGCCCATTGGGCGAGCAGTACTTC. Its translation is CASSQGQGPLGEQYF.

CDR3 amino acids: CASSPGVHEQYF. The CDR3 coding sequence is TGTGCCAGCAGCCCCGGGGTACACGAGCAGTACTTC. The chain joins TRBV6-2 or TRBV6-3 to TRBJ2-7; a possible D gene is TRBD2 (5 bases). CDR1 and CDR2 (germline): MNHEY, SVGEGT. The CDR3 runs to 12 residues. Trimming took 6 bases from V and 5 from J, leaving 11 bases between them.

The chain couples TRBV11-3 to TRBJ2-3, with D possibly being TRBD2 (6 bases). The CDR3 has 16 amino acids. CDR1 SGHNT and CDR2 YENEEA come from the germline V gene. V was shortened by 3 bases and J by 3 bases, with 16 bases between the two germline ends. CDR3 DNA sequence: TGTGCCAGCAGCTTGAGGCTAGCGAGGTCTACAGATACGCAGTATTTT. It translates to CASSLRLARSTDTQYF.

This clone was observed once. The chain joins TRBV5-1 to TRBJ2-1, with TRBD2 identical over 10 bases. Trimming at V came to 4 bases and at J to 7 bases, leaving 11 bases not matched to a gene. The CDR3 loop spans 16 amino acids. Germline CDR1 SGHRS, CDR2 YFSETQ. CDR3: CASSGQAGGPFNEQFF. In nucleotides, the CDR3 is TGCGCCAGCAGCGGCCAAGCGGGGGGGCCTTTTAATGAGCAGTTCTTC.

The chain employs TRBV27 and TRBJ2-3, with TRBD2 matching 7 bases. The length of the CDR3 is 15 residues. CDR1 is MNHEY, CDR2 SMNVEV, per germline (reference sequence). With 8 bases clipped from V and 3 bases from J, the junction kept 11 bases outside the gene matches. The CDR3 sequence: CASRSGLGRTDTQYF. The CDR3 coding sequence is TGTGCCAGCCGTTCCGGACTAGGAAGGACAGATACGCAGTATTTT.

This sequence joins TRBV5-4 and TRBJ1-2; D is undetermined. Germline V gives CDR1 SGHNT, CDR2 YYREEE (reference sequence). V lost 6 bases and J 8 bases, leaving 20 bases between the germline ends. The CDR3 sequence is 14 residues long. The CDR3 DNA is TGTGCCAGCACCCCGGATAAGTGGGCTTGGGGCTACACCTTC. It encodes CASTPDKWAWGYTF.

The V gene is TRBV10-3, the J gene TRBJ1-2; a possible D gene is TRBD1 (6 bases). Germline CDR1 reads ENHRY; CDR2 reads SYGVKD. Trimming took off 5 bases at V and 8 bases at J, with 15 bases between the two ends. The CDR3 runs to 13 residues. The CDR3 loop is CAISTQGFGGYTF. DNA of the CDR3: TGTGCCATCAGTACACAGGGCTTCGGGGGCTACACCTTC.

This clone showed up just once. This sequence joins TRBV10-1 and TRBJ1-2; D gene ambiguous. CDR3 length: 15 residues. Between the trimmed V and J ends, which lost 3 bases and 4 bases, there was a span of 15 bases. In germline, CDR1 is WNHNN, CDR2 SYGVQD (reference sequence). DNA for the CDR3: TGCGCCAGCAGTGATAGAAGGGTGTTGATCTATGGCTACACCTTC. Amino acids: CASSDRRVLIYGYTF.

The gene calls are TRBV5-1 and TRBJ1-1; possible D gene TRBD1, 6 bases. There are 15 residues in the CDR3. Germline CDR1 and CDR2: SGHRS and YFSETQ. The ends were cut back, 3 bases at V and 11 bases at J, with 23 bases in the middle. CDR3 in DNA: TGCGCCAGCAGCTCACGCCCCGGGACTCAAGGGGGGGCTTTCTTT. Translating it yields CASSSRPGTQGGAFF.